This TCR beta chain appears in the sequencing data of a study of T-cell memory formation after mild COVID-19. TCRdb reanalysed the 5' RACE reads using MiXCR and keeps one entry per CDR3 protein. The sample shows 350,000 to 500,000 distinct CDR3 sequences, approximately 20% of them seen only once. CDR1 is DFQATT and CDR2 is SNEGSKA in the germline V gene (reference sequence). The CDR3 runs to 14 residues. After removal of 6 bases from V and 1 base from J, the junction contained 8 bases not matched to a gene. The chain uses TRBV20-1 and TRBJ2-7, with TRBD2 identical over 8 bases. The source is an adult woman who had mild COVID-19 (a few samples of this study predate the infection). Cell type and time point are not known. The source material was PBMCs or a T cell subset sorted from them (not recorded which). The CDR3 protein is CSALPRGGSYEQYF. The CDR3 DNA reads TGCAGTGCCCTCCCCCGGGGGGGATCCTACGAGCAGTACTTC.